One sample yielded the 21 T cell receptor beta chains listed below, sequenced in a study of beta chain features in type 1 diabetes. The isolated RNA, all of it, was reverse transcribed, so expressed TCRB transcripts were what got sequenced. Profiling relied on immunoSEQ multiplex PCR, and the TCRdb table lists in-frame clones only, not all of them. The table lists around 12,000 clones, 35% to 55% of them singletons. The specimen was stem cell memory CD4+ T cells from blood. The receptors were sampled from a man aged 18 to 29 in good health.

This clone was detected only a few times. J is TRBJ2-7 and V is TRBV7-3; 8 bases are shared with TRBD1. The V gene's germline CDR1 is SGHTA and CDR2 FQGTGA. V lost 6 bases and J lost 3; bases outside the gene matches: 10. This CDR3 contains 15 residues. CDR3 in amino acids: CASRVGTGEFYEQYF. CDR3 nucleotide sequence: TGTGCCAGCAGGGTCGGGACAGGAGAATTCTACGAGCAGTACTTC.

This chain uses TRBV5-1 with TRBJ2-2; 7 bases map to TRBD1. This CDR3 has 18 residues. Germline V lookup: CDR1 SGHRS, CDR2 YFSETQ. V was pared by 5 bases and J by 4 bases, with 17 bases of the junction left unmatched. CDR3 loop: CASRYRGRGDPVTGELFF. CDR3 in DNA: TGCGCCAGCAGGTACAGGGGCAGGGGAGACCCAGTCACCGGGGAGCTGTTTTTT.

The V and J genes are TRBV18 and TRBJ1-5; 8 bases are a match to TRBD1. V lost 2 bases, J lost 4 bases, and 4 bases stayed unmatched. The germline V gene has CDR1 KGHSH and CDR2 LQKENI. This CDR3 is built from 15 residues. For the CDR3, the DNA is TGTGCCAGCTCACCAAGGACAGGGAAAAATCAGCCCCAGCATTTT. It is translated as CASSPRTGKNQPQHF.

The chain uses TRBV7-2 and TRBJ1-3, with TRBD1 identical over 8 bases. CDR3 length: 15 residues. V lost 5 bases to trimming and J lost 7 bases; unmatched junction nucleotides: 10. The V gene's germline CDR1 is SGHTA and CDR2 FQGNSA. The CDR3 here is CASSHDRGKENTIYF. For the CDR3, the DNA is TGTGCCAGCAGCCACGACAGGGGCAAGGAGAACACCATATATTTT.

V and J are TRBV9 and TRBJ2-1; 7 bases agree with TRBD1. The CDR3 runs to 14 residues. Germline values: CDR1 SGDLS, CDR2 YYNGEE. The junction had 9 bases not matched to a gene; V was cut back by 4 bases and J by 8 bases. CDR3 in DNA: TGTGCCAGCAGCCCTGGACAGGATGACGATGAGCAGTTCTTC. This codes for CASSPGQDDDEQFF.

This clone was detected a few times. The rearrangement joins TRBV7-2 to TRBJ2-1; 9 nucleotides match TRBD2. Per the germline V gene, CDR1 is SGHTA and CDR2 is FQGNSA. The CDR3 contains 15 residues. V dropped 5 bases and J dropped 5; count of bases not matched to a gene: 7. In DNA form, the CDR3 reads TGTGCCAGCAGCCAACCGGGACTAGCCGACAATGAGCAGTTCTTC. Translation: CASSQPGLADNEQFF.

The chain combines TRBV5-1 with TRBJ2-4; 8 nucleotides match TRBD2. This CDR3 region has 14 residues. The germline V gene has CDR1 SGHRS and CDR2 YFSETQ. V lost 4 bases, J lost 8 bases, and 8 bases stayed unmatched. The CDR3 is CASSIADGGDIQYF. The CDR3 nucleotides are TGCGCCAGCAGCATAGCCGACGGGGGGGACATTCAGTACTTC.

This clone was seen a handful of times. The V call is TRBV19, the J call TRBJ2-5, with 7 positions matching TRBD1. The CDR3 covers 12 residues. The trim removed 9 bases at V and 5 bases at J, leaving 6 bases unmatched. CDR1 is LNHDA and CDR2 is SQIVND in the germline V gene (reference sequence). CDR3 DNA: TGTGCCAGCGCGGACAGGCGGGAGACCCAGTACTTC. Residues: CASADRRETQYF.

This clone was seen once. V usage is TRBV30 and J usage is TRBJ1-6; D is undetermined. The V and J ends lost 7 bases and 0 bases respectively, with 10 bases between them. The CDR3 is 14 amino acids. Germline values: CDR1 GTSNPN, CDR2 SVGIG (reference sequence). The CDR3 sequence: CASGGSSYNSPLHF. CDR3 sequence (DNA): TGTGCCTCCGGAGGGAGCTCCTATAATTCACCCCTCCACTTT.

This sequence joins TRBV7-9 and TRBJ1-4; 8 bases are a match to TRBD1. From germline, CDR1 is SEHNR and CDR2 FQNEAQ (reference sequence). V shed 5 bases, J shed 0 bases, and the junction held 8 bases outside the gene matches. This CDR3 has 17 residues. CDR3 sequence reads: CASSPTGGKTTNEKLFF. In nucleotides, the CDR3 is TGTGCCAGCAGCCCTACAGGGGGAAAGACAACTAATGAAAAACTGTTTTTT.

This clone was recorded a few times. The rearrangement joins TRBV4-3 to TRBJ1-2; weak D call: TRBD1 (6 bases). The V and J ends lost 0 bases and 4 bases respectively, with 6 bases between them. CDR3 length equals 13 residues. Germline CDR1 and CDR2: LGHNA and YSLEER. DNA of the CDR3: TGCGCCAGCAGCCAAGAAGGGGGCTATGGCTACACCTTC. This encodes CASSQEGGYGYTF.

This clone showed up just a few times. This chain connects TRBV7-2 to TRBJ2-3, with 7 bases that match TRBD1. Germline values: CDR1 SGHTA, CDR2 FQGNSA. The ends lost 4 bases at V and 8 bases at J; junction bases unmatched: 12. The CDR3 is 15 amino acids. This CDR3 reads CASSSESWGQLTQYF. CDR3 nucleotides: TGTGCCAGCAGCTCCGAATCTTGGGGACAGCTTACGCAGTATTTT.

This clone was observed a handful of times. In DNA form, the CDR3 reads TGTGCCTGGACTCATCACTCAGCCGGGACAGCTAATGAAAAACTGTTTTTT. Encoded protein: CAWTHHSAGTANEKLFF. The chain combines TRBV30 with TRBJ1-4; 7 positions match TRBD1. Germline V lookup: CDR1 GTSNPN, CDR2 SVGIG (reference sequence). V shed 4 bases and J 3 bases; nucleotides not matched to a gene: 14. The CDR3 consists of 17 residues.

The chain has TRBV18 and TRBJ2-3, with 14 bases lining up with TRBD2. The CDR3 loop spans 18 amino acids. CDR1 KGHSH and CDR2 LQKENI come from the germline V gene. V was clipped by 5 bases and J by 2 bases; unmatched bases: 9. The CDR3 loop is CASSKLPGLAGDTDTQYF. The DNA for the CDR3 is TGTGCCAGCTCAAAGCTTCCGGGACTAGCGGGGGACACAGATACGCAGTATTTT.

V gene TRBV5-5 combines with J gene TRBJ1-2; 7 nucleotides match TRBD1. Germline V gives CDR1 SGHKS, CDR2 YYEKEE (reference sequence). J gave up 0 bases and V 2 bases, and 10 bases lay outside the gene matches. The CDR3 length is 17 residues. CDR3 loop: CASSFVSGGKTNYGYTF. As DNA, the CDR3 is TGTGCCAGCAGCTTCGTGTCAGGGGGTAAAACTAACTATGGCTACACCTTC.

The chain recombines TRBV14 with TRBJ2-7; 7 bases line up with TRBD1. This CDR3 is built from 16 residues. The V segment lost 1 base and the J segment 3 bases; nucleotides outside the gene matches: 9. Germline V gene sequence: CDR1 SGHDN, CDR2 FVKESK. CDR3 DNA sequence: TGTGCCAGCAGCCAAGCCTTTTCGACAGGGATCTACGAGCAGTACTTC. Amino acid sequence: CASSQAFSTGIYEQYF.

This clone was detected only a few times. The chain uses TRBV7-2 and TRBJ2-5; 10 bases map to TRBD2. The germline gives CDR1 SGHTA, CDR2 FQGNSA. The CDR3 is 16 amino acids. Trimming removed 1 base from V and 5 bases from J; junction bases left unmatched: 7. The chain's CDR3 is CASSLGQAGGRETQYF. The CDR3 DNA reads TGTGCCAGCAGCTTAGGCCAAGCGGGGGGGCGGGAGACCCAGTACTTC.

This clone turned up a few times. The J gene is TRBJ1-3, the V gene TRBV4-2; D remains unclear. V was trimmed by 2 bases and J by 8 bases, leaving 13 bases between them. The CDR3 runs 14 residues. Germline V lookup: CDR1 LGHNA, CDR2 YNFKEQ. CDR3 sequence (DNA): TGTGCCAGCAGCCAAAACGGGAGGGAGGACACCATATATTTT. Its translation: CASSQNGREDTIYF.

The chain recombines TRBV5-6 with TRBJ1-2, with 7 nucleotides matching TRBD1. This CDR3 is 16 amino acids long. Germline V gene data show CDR1 as SGHDT and CDR2 as YYEEEE. Unmatched junction bases numbered 5, after V lost 0 bases and J lost 0 bases. DNA for the CDR3: TGTGCCAGCAGCTTGGCCCTGGGACAGTCTAACTATGGCTACACCTTC. Encoded protein: CASSLALGQSNYGYTF.

The CDR3 loop is CSVGTGLHEQYF. Here the CDR3 DNA reads TGCAGCGTTGGGACAGGGTTACACGAGCAGTACTTC. The chain joins TRBV29-1 to TRBJ2-7, with 8 bases identical to TRBD1. The CDR3 contains 12 residues. CDR1 is SQVTM and CDR2 is ANQGSEA in the germline V gene. Trimming cost V 4 bases and J 5 bases; bases outside gene matches: 4.

The rearrangement joins TRBV5-1 to TRBJ1-3; D remains unclear. V lost 3 bases, J lost 0 bases, and 7 bases lay in between. This CDR3 is built from 14 residues. Germline V gene data show CDR1 as SGHRS and CDR2 as YFSETQ. The CDR3 here is CASSSSLSGNTIYF. For the CDR3, the DNA is TGCGCCAGCAGCTCTAGCCTCTCTGGAAACACCATATATTTT.